Below are 8 T cell receptor beta chains sequenced from a single sample in a study of T cell responses to AZD1222 COVID-19 vaccine. Produced via immunoSEQ multiplex PCR; TCRdb's table is partial and in-frame only. This table has 100,000 to 150,000 clones, approximately 86% appearing once. The material was peripheral blood, obtained on day 0 of AZD1222 vaccination. The origin of the receptors is an adult in good health.

V is TRBV16 and J is TRBJ1-2; the D is unclear. Germline V lookup: CDR1 KGHSY, CDR2 FQNENV. Trimming cost V 5 bases and J 0 bases, with 10 bases left between them. The CDR3 length is 14 residues. In DNA form, the CDR3 reads TGTGCCAGCAGCATGGCTCGAGCTAACTATGGCTACACCTTC. Translated: CASSMARANYGYTF.

This chain links TRBV30 with TRBJ2-7, with no clear D. Deletions cut 0 bases from V and 3 bases from J, with 3 bases between. The CDR3 extends over 11 amino acids. Germline CDR1 reads GTSNPN; CDR2 reads SVGIG (reference sequence). CDR3 residues: CAWSVRYEQYF. CDR3 in DNA: TGTGCCTGGAGTGTACGCTACGAGCAGTACTTC.

This chain joins TRBV9 and TRBJ2-5; D not resolved. Trimming removed 0 bases at V and 2 bases at J, with 8 bases between. Germline CDR1 and CDR2: SGDLS and YYNGEE. This CDR3 is 14 amino acids long. Here the CDR3 DNA reads TGTGCCAGCAGCGTAGGATTGTGGCAAGAGACCCAGTACTTC. Translated, it gives CASSVGLWQETQYF.

This clone showed up just a few times. The CDR3 region has the DNA TGTGCCAGCAGCAATTCTTTAGTAGGCAATCAGCCCCAGCATTTT. Translation gives CASSNSLVGNQPQHF. This sequence joins TRBV27 and TRBJ1-5; unclear D gene. CDR3 length equals 15 residues. V was cut by 6 bases and J by 2 bases, with 14 bases left in between. Germline loops: CDR1 MNHEY, CDR2 SMNVEV (reference sequence).

The chain combines TRBV19 with TRBJ1-1, with D possibly matching TRBD1 (6 bases). The length of the CDR3 is 15 residues. The ends were cut back, 1 base at V and 1 base at J, with 10 bases in the middle. Germline CDR1 reads LNHDA; CDR2 reads SQIVND (reference sequence). CDR3 bases: TGTGCCAGTAGTATAGGGGGGCGGCCGAACACTGAAGCTTTCTTT. Protein sequence: CASSIGGRPNTEAFF.

The chain has TRBV5-1 and TRBJ2-6, with 7 bases matching TRBD1. CDR1 is SGHRS, CDR2 YFSETQ, per germline. The junction had 10 bases not matched to a gene; V was cut back by 4 bases and J by 0 bases. CDR3 length: 18 amino acids. Here the CDR3 DNA reads TGCGCCAGCAGCCGAACCGGGACAGTCCTCTCTGGGGCCAACGTCCTGACTTTC. This sequence encodes CASSRTGTVLSGANVLTF.

The CDR3 here is CASSLDGLAGGLGIEQYF. The CDR3, as DNA: TGTGCCAGCAGCTTAGACGGACTAGCGGGGGGGCTTGGTATCGAGCAGTACTTC. The chain combines TRBV7-2 with TRBJ2-7; the match to TRBD2 covers 15 bases. The CDR3 loop spans 18 amino acids. Germline V lookup: CDR1 SGHTA, CDR2 FQGNSA. The trim removed 1 base at V and 6 bases at J, leaving 10 bases unmatched.

The count of this clone is one. This chain uses TRBV28 with TRBJ1-2; D not certain. Trimming pared 10 bases from V and 5 bases from J, leaving 14 bases between. The germline gives CDR1 MDHEN, CDR2 SYDVKM. This CDR3 is 12 amino acids long. This CDR3 is CATLIGRYGYTF. CDR3 nucleotides: TGTGCCACCCTGATCGGTAGATATGGCTACACCTTC.